A single sample gave rise to the 10 T cell receptor beta chains below, sequenced in a study of T cell changes during pregnancy in multiple sclerosis. Generated by immunoSEQ multiplex PCR, the TCRdb table keeps only in-frame clones and is missing some. The sample lists around 80,000 clones, 92% occurring once. Sequenced here: peripheral blood, sampled before pregnancy. All receptors come from a female donor with multiple sclerosis, enrolled in a pregnancy study.

The chain has TRBV27 and TRBJ1-5; D not certain. Germline values: CDR1 MNHEY, CDR2 SMNVEV (reference sequence). This CDR3 contains 16 residues. Trimming shortened V by 5 bases and J by 6 bases, and 20 bases separated the two germline ends. CDR3 protein: CASSPLPGSGRQPQHF. Written as DNA, the CDR3 is TGTGCCAGCAGTCCATTACCAGGCTCCGGTCGTCAGCCCCAGCATTTT.

The V gene is TRBV5-1, the J gene TRBJ1-1; perhaps TRBD1 as D (5 bases). Germline V lookup: CDR1 SGHRS, CDR2 YFSETQ. The CDR3 sequence is 14 residues long. V was shortened by 1 base and J by 0 bases, with 7 bases between the two germline ends. This CDR3 reads CASSLTGLNTEAFF. The CDR3 DNA is TGCGCCAGCAGCTTGACAGGACTGAACACTGAAGCTTTCTTT.

The gene calls are TRBV29-1 and TRBJ2-7, with a possible D match to TRBD2 (5 bases). With 6 bases removed from V and 6 bases from J, the gap between germline ends came to 18 bases. Per the germline V gene, CDR1 is SQVTM and CDR2 is ANQGSEA. This CDR3 is built from 13 residues. The CDR3 is CSVTSRGALEQYF. CDR3 DNA sequence: TGCAGCGTGACCTCACGGGGAGCTCTCGAGCAGTACTTC.

The rearrangement links TRBV7-9 to TRBJ1-1, with D hard to call. The germline CDR1 and CDR2 sequences are SEHNR and FQNEAQ (reference sequence). The CDR3 covers 12 residues. V lost 5 bases to trimming and J lost 6 bases, with 10 bases between them. The chain's CDR3 is CASSTPTSEAFF. The CDR3 DNA reads as TGTGCCAGCAGCACCCCTACGTCTGAAGCTTTCTTT. Full variable domain (outside the CDR3, taken from reference TRBV7-9 and TRBJ1-1): DTGVSQNPRHKITKRGQNVTFRCDPISEHNRLYWYRQTLGQGPEFLTYFQNEAQLEKSRLLSDRFSAERPKGSFSTLEIQRTEQGDSAMYLCASSTPTSEAFFGQGTRLTVV.

This clone appeared a few times. The V gene is TRBV28, the J gene TRBJ1-6; 8 nucleotides line up with TRBD1. Germline CDR1 and CDR2: MDHEN and SYDVKM. Trimming at V came to 6 bases and at J to 8 bases, leaving 9 bases not matched to a gene. The CDR3 is 15 amino acids. CDR3 in amino acids: CASSDRTGWDSPLHF. The DNA of the CDR3 is TGTGCCAGCAGCGATCGGACAGGGTGGGATTCACCCCTCCACTTT.

The V gene is TRBV29-1, the J gene TRBJ2-7; unclear D gene. Per germline, CDR1 SQVTM and CDR2 ANQGSEA. This CDR3 is built from 13 residues. The V gene lost 8 bases and the J gene lost 3 bases, with 17 bases spanning the gap. CDR3 bases: TGCAGCTTTCCTCTCGTTGGCATCTACGAGCAGTACTTC. Protein product: CSFPLVGIYEQYF.

This clone was recorded once. The chain links TRBV7-9 to TRBJ2-1; 14 bases are shared with TRBD2. In germline, CDR1 is SEHNR, CDR2 FQNEAQ (reference sequence). V was clipped by 5 bases and J by 10 bases; unmatched bases: 7. The CDR3 is 15 amino acids. CDR3: CASSEGTSGGREQFF. CDR3 in DNA: TGTGCCAGCAGCGAAGGGACTAGCGGGGGCCGGGAGCAGTTCTTC.

This clone was observed a single time. The chain has TRBV18 and TRBJ1-1, with a tentative D call TRBD1 (6 bases). The V end lost 2 bases, the J end lost 0 bases, and 10 bases lay between the germline ends. Germline V gives CDR1 KGHSH, CDR2 LQKENI. The CDR3 spans 15 residues. CDR3 sequence: CASSPTGSMNTEAFF. CDR3 DNA: TGTGCCAGCTCACCAACAGGGAGCATGAACACTGAAGCTTTCTTT.

This clone was seen a handful of times. The CDR3 region has the DNA TGTGCCAGCAGCTTCGAGACAGGGGGCTACGAGCAGTACTTC. It is translated as CASSFETGGYEQYF. The J gene is TRBJ2-7, the V gene TRBV7-9, with 9 nucleotides matching TRBD1. This CDR3 is built from 14 residues. Germline loops: CDR1 SEHNR, CDR2 FQNEAQ (reference sequence). V dropped 3 bases and J dropped 3; count of bases not matched to a gene: 3.

This clone was observed once. Germline is not matched at one junction end, which may reflect a read error. The rearrangement joins TRBV7-9 to TRBJ2-1; 12 bases map to TRBD2. Germline V gives CDR1 SEHNR, CDR2 FQNEAQ (reference sequence). The CDR3 is 12 amino acids. For the CDR3, the DNA is TGTGCCAGCAGCTTAACTAGCGGGGGGCCCCTCTTC. The encoded protein is CASSLTSGGPLF.